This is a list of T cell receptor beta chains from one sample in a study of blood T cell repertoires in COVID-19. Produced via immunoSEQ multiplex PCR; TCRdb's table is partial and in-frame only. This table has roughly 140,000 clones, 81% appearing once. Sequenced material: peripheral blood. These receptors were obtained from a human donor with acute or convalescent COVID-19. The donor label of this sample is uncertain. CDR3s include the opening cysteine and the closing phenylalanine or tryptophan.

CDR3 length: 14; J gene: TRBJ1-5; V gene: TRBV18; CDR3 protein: CASSPETGNQPQHF
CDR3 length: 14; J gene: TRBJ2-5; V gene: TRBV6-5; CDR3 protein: CASRGTRYQETQYF
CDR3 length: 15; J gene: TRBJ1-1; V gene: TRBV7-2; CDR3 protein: CASSLVGLGVTEAFF
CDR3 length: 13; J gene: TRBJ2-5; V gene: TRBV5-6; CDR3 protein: CASSSGIQETQYF
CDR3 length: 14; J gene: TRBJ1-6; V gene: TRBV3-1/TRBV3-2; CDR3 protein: CASSQRGGNSPLHF
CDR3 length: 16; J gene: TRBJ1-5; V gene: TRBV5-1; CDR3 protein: CASSLGGTGGNQPQHF
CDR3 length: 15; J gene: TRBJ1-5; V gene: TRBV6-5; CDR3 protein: CASSYSVTGNQPQHF
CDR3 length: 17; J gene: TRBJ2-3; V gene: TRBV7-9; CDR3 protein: CASRPRLGQGLSDTQYF
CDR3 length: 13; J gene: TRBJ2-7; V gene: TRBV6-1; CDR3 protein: CASSEAAGYEQYF
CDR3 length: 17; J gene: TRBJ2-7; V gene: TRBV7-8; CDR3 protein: CASSSPWTGSSSYEQYF
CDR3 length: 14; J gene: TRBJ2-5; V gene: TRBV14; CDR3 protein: CASSPRTGRETQYF
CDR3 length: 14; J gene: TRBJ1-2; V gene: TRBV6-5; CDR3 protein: CASRGTGEGYGYTF
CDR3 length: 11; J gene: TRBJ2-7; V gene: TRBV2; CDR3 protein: CASSGVWEQYF
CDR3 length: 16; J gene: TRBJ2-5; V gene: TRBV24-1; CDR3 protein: CATSDPGQGAGEAQYF
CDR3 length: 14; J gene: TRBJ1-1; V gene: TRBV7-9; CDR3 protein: CASSLEAGNTEAFF
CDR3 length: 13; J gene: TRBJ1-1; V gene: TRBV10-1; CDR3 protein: CASSEYRNTEAFF
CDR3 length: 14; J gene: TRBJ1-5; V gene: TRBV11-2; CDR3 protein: CASSPSGPNQPQHF
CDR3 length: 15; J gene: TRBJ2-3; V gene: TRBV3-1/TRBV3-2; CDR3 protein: CASSLGTKSSDTQYF
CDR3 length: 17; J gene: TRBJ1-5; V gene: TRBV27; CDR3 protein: CASSPYSLGGIDQPQHF
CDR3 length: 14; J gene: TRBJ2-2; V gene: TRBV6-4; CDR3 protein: CASSDSRQPGELFF
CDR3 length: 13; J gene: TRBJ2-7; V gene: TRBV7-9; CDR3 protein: CASSPDGDYEQYF
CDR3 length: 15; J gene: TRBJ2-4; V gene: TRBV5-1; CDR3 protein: CASSTFSGVANIQYF
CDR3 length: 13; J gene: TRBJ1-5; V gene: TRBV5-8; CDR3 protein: CASSRGTNQPQHF
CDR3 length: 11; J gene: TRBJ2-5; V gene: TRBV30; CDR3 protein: CAWDFGETQYF
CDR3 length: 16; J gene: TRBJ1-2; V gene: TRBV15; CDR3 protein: CATSRVRGQAPYGYTF
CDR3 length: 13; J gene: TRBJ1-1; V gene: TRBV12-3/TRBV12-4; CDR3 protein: CAISGLYNTEAFF
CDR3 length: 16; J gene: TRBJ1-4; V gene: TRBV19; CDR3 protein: CASSMWDSPGREKLFF
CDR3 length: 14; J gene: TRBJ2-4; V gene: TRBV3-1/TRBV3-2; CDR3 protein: CASSPTAGKNIQYF
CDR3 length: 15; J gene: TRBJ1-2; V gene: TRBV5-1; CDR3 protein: CASSLAPQGVYGYTF
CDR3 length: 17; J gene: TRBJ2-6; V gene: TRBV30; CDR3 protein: CAWSRDRGLGGANVLTF
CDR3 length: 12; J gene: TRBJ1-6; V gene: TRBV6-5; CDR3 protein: CASSQDLSPLHF
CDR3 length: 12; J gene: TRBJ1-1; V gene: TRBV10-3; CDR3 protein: CAITGTGPEAFF
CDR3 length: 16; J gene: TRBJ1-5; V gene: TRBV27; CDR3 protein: CASSLVGGVSNQPQHF
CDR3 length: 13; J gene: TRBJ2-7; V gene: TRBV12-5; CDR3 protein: CASSQSEGAKQYF
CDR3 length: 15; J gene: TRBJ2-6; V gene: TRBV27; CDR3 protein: CASRQVPSGANVLTF
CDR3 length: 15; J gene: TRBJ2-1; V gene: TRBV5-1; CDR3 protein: CASSFGQSSYNEQFF
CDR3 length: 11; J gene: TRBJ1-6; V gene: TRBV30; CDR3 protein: CAWTNSSPLHF
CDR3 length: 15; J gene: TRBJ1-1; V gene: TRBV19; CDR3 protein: CASSPGTRGYTEAFF
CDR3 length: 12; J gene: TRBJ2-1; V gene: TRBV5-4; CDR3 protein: CASSFQDNEQFF
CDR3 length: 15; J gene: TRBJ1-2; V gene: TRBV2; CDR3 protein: CASTWASTGAGISTF
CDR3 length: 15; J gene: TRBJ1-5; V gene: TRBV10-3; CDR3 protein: CAISDRFGTGYTQHF
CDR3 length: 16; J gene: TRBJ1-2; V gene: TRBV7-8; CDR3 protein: CASSHRQAGPGPGYTF
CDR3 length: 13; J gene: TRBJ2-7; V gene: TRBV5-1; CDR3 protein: CASSYRSSYEQYF
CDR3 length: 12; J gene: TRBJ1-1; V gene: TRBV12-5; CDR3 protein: CASGPPTGGTFF
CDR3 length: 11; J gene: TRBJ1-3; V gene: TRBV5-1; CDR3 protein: CASSRGNTIYF
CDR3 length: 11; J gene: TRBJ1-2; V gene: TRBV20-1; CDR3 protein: CSARGPTGRTF
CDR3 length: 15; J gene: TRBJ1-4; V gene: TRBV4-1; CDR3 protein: CASSWTGGEGEKLFF
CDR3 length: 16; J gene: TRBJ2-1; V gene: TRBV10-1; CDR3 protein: CASSESFRGAHNEQFF
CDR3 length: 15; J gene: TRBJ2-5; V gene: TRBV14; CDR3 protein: CASSPVLTGQETQYF
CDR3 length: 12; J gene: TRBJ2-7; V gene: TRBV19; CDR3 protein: CASASGSYEQYF
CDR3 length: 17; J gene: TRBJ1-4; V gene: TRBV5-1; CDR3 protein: CASSLGGAPGTNEKLFF
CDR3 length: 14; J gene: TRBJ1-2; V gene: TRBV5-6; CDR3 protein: CASSSEQGLYGYTF
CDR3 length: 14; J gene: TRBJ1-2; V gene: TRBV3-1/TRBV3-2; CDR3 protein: CASNRGQGAGGYTF
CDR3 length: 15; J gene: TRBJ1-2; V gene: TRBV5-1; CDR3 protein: CASSLGQSDPNGYTF
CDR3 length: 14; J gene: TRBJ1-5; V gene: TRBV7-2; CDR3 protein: CASSLAQGAQPQHF
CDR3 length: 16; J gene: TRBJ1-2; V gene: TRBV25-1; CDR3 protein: CASSRSAGDGLSGYTF
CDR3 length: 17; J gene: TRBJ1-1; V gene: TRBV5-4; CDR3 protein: CATTDQRGNSVGTEAFF
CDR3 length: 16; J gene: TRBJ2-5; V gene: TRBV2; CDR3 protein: CASRWDPDRAQETQYF
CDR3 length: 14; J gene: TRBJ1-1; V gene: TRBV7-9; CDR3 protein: CASSHPRDITEAFF
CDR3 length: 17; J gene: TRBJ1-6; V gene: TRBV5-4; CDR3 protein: CASSLRTGSQMGSPLHF